This TCR beta chain was identified in a study of T-cell memory formation after mild COVID-19. General study results and limits: Pre-infection memory harbored some responding clones, suggesting cross-reactive memory joined. CM and EM subsets held most contracting CD4+ clones; EMRA held CD8+ ones.

A single record per CDR3 protein comes from TCRdb applying MiXCR to the 5' RACE reads. Of fewer than 200,000 distinct CDR3 sequences in the sample, around 21% were seen once. The sample holds a few counts of this clonotype. Its specificity is not known. This CDR3 contains 16 residues. The V and J ends lost 1 base and 9 bases, in that order; junction bases with no gene match: 6. Germline assignment: CDR1 KGHDR and CDR2 SFDVKD. This TCR was sampled from an adult woman who had mild COVID-19 (a few samples of this study predate the infection). Cell type and time point are not known. Material for sequencing was PBMCs or a T cell subset sorted from them (not recorded which). This chain uses TRBV24-1 with TRBJ2-1; 12 nucleotides line up with TRBD2. The CDR3 sequence: CATSDFGPSGGAEQFF. CDR3 coding DNA: TGTGCCACCAGTGATTTTGGGCCTAGCGGGGGGGCTGAGCAGTTCTTC.